The 8 T cell receptor beta chains reported below all come from one sample, sequenced in a study of T cells in Graves' hyperthyroidism and ophthalmopathy. Amplified TCR beta CDR3 regions derived from RNA transcripts. RT-PCR in the first round (using the HTBI primer set) targeted the TCR CDR3. One entry per CDR3 protein results from TCRdb running MiXCR on the multiplex PCR reads. Here the sample spans around 800,000 distinct CDR3 sequences, 38% being singletons. The sample taken for sequencing was blood. Source of these receptors: a man aged 18 to 30 with Graves' hyperthyroidism.

This chain links TRBV7-9 with TRBJ2-2; the D gene could be TRBD1 or TRBD2 (6 bases each). V lost 3 bases, J lost 5 bases, and 16 bases lay in between. In germline, CDR1 is SEHNR, CDR2 FQNEAQ (reference sequence). This CDR3 region has 16 residues. CDR3 region: CASSLSGGVRTGELFF. Written as DNA, the CDR3 is TGTGCCAGCAGCTTGTCCGGGGGCGTTAGGACCGGGGAGCTGTTTTTT.

This clonotype was detected only a few times. The genes are TRBV7-8 and TRBJ2-5, with D unclear. Germline V lookup: CDR1 SGHVS, CDR2 FQNEAQ. V shed 6 bases and J shed 10 bases, with 12 bases lying between them. This CDR3 is built from 11 residues. The CDR3 loop reads CASSLSPHQYF. CDR3 bases: TGTGCCAGCAGTTTGTCGCCCCACCAGTACTTC.

The chain combines TRBV6-2 or TRBV6-3 with TRBJ1-5, with 9 bases identical to TRBD1. Trimming took 7 bases from V and 5 from J; bases not matched to a gene: 6. The germline gives CDR1 MNHEY, CDR2 SVGEGT. The CDR3 is made up of 14 amino acids. The CDR3 bases are TGTGCCAGCACCACGGGACAGGGAGATCAGCCCCAGCATTTT. Translation: CASTTGQGDQPQHF.

CDR3 sequence (DNA): TGCAGTGCTCAGCGATCACAGGGGGTCAACACTGAAGCTTTCTTT. It encodes CSAQRSQGVNTEAFF. The genes are TRBV20-1 and TRBJ1-1; 8 nucleotides match TRBD1. From germline, CDR1 is DFQATT and CDR2 SNEGSKA (reference sequence). The CDR3 covers 15 residues. Trimming cost V 5 bases and J 2 bases; bases outside gene matches: 10.

This sequence joins TRBV29-1 and TRBJ2-5; TRBD2 matches at 7 bases. Unmatched junction bases numbered 2, after V lost 0 bases and J lost 4 bases. The germline V gene encodes CDR1 SQVTM and CDR2 ANQGSEA. The CDR3 is 13 amino acids. CDR3 residues: CSVEESGGETQYF. The DNA for the CDR3 is TGCAGCGTTGAAGAATCGGGAGGAGAGACCCAGTACTTC. Filled out from reference TRBV29-1 and TRBJ2-5, the complete variable domain reads SAVISQKPSRDICQRGTSLTIQCQVDSQVTMMFWYRQQPGQSLTLIATANQGSEATYESGFVIDKFPISRPNLTFSTLTVSNMSPEDSSIYLCSVEESGGETQYFGPGTRLLVL.

This chain connects TRBV20-1 to TRBJ2-5; 11 bases are shared with TRBD2. Germline loops: CDR1 DFQATT, CDR2 SNEGSKA (reference sequence). Trimming at V came to 8 bases and at J to 4 bases, leaving 9 bases not matched to a gene. This CDR3 has 14 residues. This CDR3 is CSSISGGAGETQYF. CDR3 nucleotide sequence: TGCAGTTCAATTAGCGGGGGGGCGGGAGAGACCCAGTACTTC.

This chain links TRBV2 with TRBJ1-5; no reliable D call. The CDR3 length is 13 residues. V gave up 7 bases and J gave up 0 bases, with 7 bases separating them. The germline V gene has CDR1 SNHLY and CDR2 FYNNEI. Written as DNA, the CDR3 is TGTGCCAGCACTCTGGATAGCAATCAGCCCCAGCATTTT. It is translated as CASTLDSNQPQHF.

This clonotype was picked up a small number of times. The rearrangement uses TRBV4-1 and TRBJ1-6, with TRBD1 as a possible D gene (5 bases). Germline V gives CDR1 MGHRA, CDR2 YSYEKL. V gave up 2 bases and J gave up 10 bases, with 12 bases separating them. The CDR3 spans 14 residues. The CDR3 coding sequence is TGCGCCAGCAGCCAACAGGGTTTTGACTCACCCCTCCACTTT. Translation gives CASSQQGFDSPLHF.